The clone carrying this T cell receptor (beta chain) has a count of ten or more. Its matching antigen is unknown. This entry is derived from a study of read filtering for tumor transcriptome and immune sequencing. In the study overall: RNA-seq yielded only roughly 80 to 1,400 TCR reads, IR-seq about 4 to 10.27 million.

Molecular barcoded adaptors covering alpha/delta and beta/gamma chains were used on roughly 400 ng RNA. TCRdb re-called the reads through MiXCR, storing one row per CDR3 protein. This sample yields around 20,000 distinct CDR3 sequences, of which 22% are seen a single time; around 24% belongs to the top ten. Trimming took 0 bases from V and 5 from J, leaving 14 bases between them. The germline V gene encodes CDR1 LGHNA and CDR2 YNFKEQ. The CDR3 is 16 residues long. Overall study findings and caveats: Sorted CD138-negative bone marrow cells were not purified T cells. Without single-read clonotypes, shared clonotype proportions correlated more between IR-seq and RNA-seq. Compared with RNA-seq, IR-seq gave much higher clonotype depth and reliability.

The receptor's source is a donor aged 40 or over with multiple myeloma. Sequences were obtained from a population of CD138-negative cells sorted from bone marrow. The chain combines TRBV4-2 with TRBJ2-1; D gene ambiguous. The CDR3, as DNA: TGTGCCAGCAGCCAAGATTTACCGCCGCTGGACAATGAGCAGTTCTTC. Translated, it gives CASSQDLPPLDNEQFF.